This record concerns one TCR beta chain sequence. The antigen is not known. This entry is derived from a study of OX40 agonist ivuxolimab in advanced cancers. Germline CDR1 reads MNHEY; CDR2 reads SMNVEV (reference sequence). V dropped 3 bases and J dropped 4 bases, with 10 bases sitting between them. The CDR3 runs 14 residues. Study outcomes and limitations: With doses of 0.1 to 3.0 mg/kg, CD4+ and CD8+ blood T cells had undergone clonal expansion by week 6. Among the lowest peripheral clonal expansion occurred in 0.1-3.0 mg/kg partial responders.

Data came from immunoSEQ multiplex PCR; TCRdb stores just in-frame clones and leaves some out. Of about 90,000 clones in the sample, 85% to 90% were seen once. Sequenced material: CD4+ or CD8+ T cells sorted from blood, taken in a trial of the OX40 agonist ivuxolimab. This clonotype was sampled from an adult with an advanced solid tumor such as melanoma, head and neck, liver or kidney cancer. The V call is TRBV27, the J call TRBJ2-1; tentatively, D is TRBD1 (5 bases). The CDR3 region has the DNA TGTGCCAGCAGTTTGATGGGGCAGTACAATGAGCAGTTCTTC. The encoded protein is CASSLMGQYNEQFF.